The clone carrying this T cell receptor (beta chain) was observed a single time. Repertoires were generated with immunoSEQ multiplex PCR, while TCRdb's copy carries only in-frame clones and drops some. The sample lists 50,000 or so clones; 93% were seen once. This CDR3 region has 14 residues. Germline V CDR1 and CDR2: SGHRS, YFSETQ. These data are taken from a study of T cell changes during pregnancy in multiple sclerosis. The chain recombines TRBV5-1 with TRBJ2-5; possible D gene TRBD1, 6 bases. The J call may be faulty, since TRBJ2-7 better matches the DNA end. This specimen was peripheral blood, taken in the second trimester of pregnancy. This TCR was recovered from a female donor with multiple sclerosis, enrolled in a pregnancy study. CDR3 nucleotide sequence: TGCGCCAGCAGCTGGCAGGGGTTCTCCTACGAGCAGTACTTC. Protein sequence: CASSWQGFSYEQYF.